This entry lists 24 T cell receptor beta chains sequenced from one sample in a study of identical twins. TCRdb re-called the 5' RACE reads through MiXCR, storing one row per CDR3 protein. The sample yields 200,000 to 250,000 distinct CDR3 sequences, 7% seen once. These data are also associated with another study on yellow fever vaccine responses in identical twins.

The specimen was memory (CD45RO+) T cells sorted from blood. The receptors stem from a woman younger than 30 in good health.

This clonotype has just a few counts. V is TRBV28 and J is TRBJ2-4; the match to TRBD2 covers 13 bases. Germline trimming cut 6 bases from V and 8 bases from J; bases unmatched to any gene: 7. The length of the CDR3 is 15 residues. Germline V gene sequence: CDR1 MDHEN, CDR2 SYDVKM. The CDR3 region has the DNA TGTGCCAGCAGCTCCCCGGGACTAGCGGGGTACATTCAGTACTTC. The encoded protein is CASSSPGLAGYIQYF. The full variable domain, in which reference TRBV28 and TRBJ2-4 provide the parts outside the CDR3, is DVKVTQSSRYLVKRTGEKVFLECVQDMDHENMFWYRQDPGLGLRLIYFSYDVKMKEKGDIPEGYSVSREKKERFSLILESASTNQTSMYLCASSSPGLAGYIQYFGAGTRLSVL.

This clonotype has a count of ten or more. The gene calls are TRBV6-2 or TRBV6-3 and TRBJ2-5; D remains unclear. Germline lookup yields CDR1 MNHEY and CDR2 SVGEGT. The ends were cut back, 4 bases at V and 5 bases at J, with 8 bases in the middle. The CDR3 runs 12 residues. CDR3 region: CASSSTRETQYF. The CDR3 coding sequence is TGTGCCAGCAGTTCAACACGGGAGACCCAGTACTTC.

J is TRBJ1-1 and V is TRBV2, with D unresolved. This CDR3 is 13 amino acids long. The ends were cut back, 10 bases at V and 3 bases at J, with 15 bases in the middle. Germline V CDR1 and CDR2: SNHLY, FYNNEI. The CDR3, as DNA: TGTGCCACCGGGAGACTAGTCGACACTGAAGCTTTCTTT. It specifies CATGRLVDTEAFF.

The chain recombines TRBV7-9 with TRBJ2-5; a possible D gene is TRBD1 (5 bases). The V end lost 5 bases, the J end lost 7 bases, and 20 bases lay between the germline ends. The CDR3 is 15 residues long. Per germline, CDR1 SEHNR and CDR2 FQNEAQ (reference sequence). CDR3 region: CASSEVWGALGTQYF. The DNA for the CDR3 is TGTGCCAGCAGCGAGGTTTGGGGCGCACTGGGGACCCAGTACTTC. Complete variable domain (other parts from reference TRBV7-9 and TRBJ2-5): DTGVSQNPRHKITKRGQNVTFRCDPISEHNRLYWYRQTLGQGPEFLTYFQNEAQLEKSRLLSDRFSAERPKGSFSTLEIQRTEQGDSAMYLCASSEVWGALGTQYFGPGTRLLVL.

This clonotype was detected many times. The chain carries TRBV20-1 and TRBJ2-1; D ambiguous. CDR1 and CDR2 (germline): DFQATT, SNEGSKA (reference sequence). This CDR3 region has 14 residues. V lost 4 bases, J lost 4 bases, and 14 bases lay in between. The CDR3 here is CSAKERGSYNEQFF. The DNA for the CDR3 is TGCAGTGCTAAGGAGAGAGGTAGTTACAATGAGCAGTTCTTC.

This clonotype was seen a handful of times. The chain joins TRBV19 to TRBJ1-1; D ambiguous. Per germline, CDR1 LNHDA and CDR2 SQIVND (reference sequence). CDR3 length: 14 amino acids. V was pared by 3 bases and J by 6 bases, with 14 bases between. The CDR3 spells CASSMLGMYAEAFF. The CDR3 DNA reads TGTGCCAGTAGTATGTTAGGGATGTACGCTGAAGCTTTCTTT. Variable domain in full (rest from reference TRBV19 and TRBJ1-1): DGGITQSPKYLFRKEGQNVTLSCEQNLNHDAMYWYRQDPGQGLRLIYYSQIVNDFQKGDIAEGYSVSREKKESFPLTVTSAQKNPTAFYLCASSMLGMYAEAFFGQGTRLTVV.

This clonotype was observed at least ten times. This chain links TRBV20-1 with TRBJ2-5; no definite D call. CDR3 length equals 13 residues. The V end was cut by 0 bases, the J end by 3 bases, with 8 bases between. Germline V gene sequence: CDR1 DFQATT, CDR2 SNEGSKA (reference sequence). The DNA of the CDR3 is TGCAGTGCTAGAGATGTGGGGAAAGAGACCCAGTACTTC. Amino acids: CSARDVGKETQYF.

This clonotype was seen at least ten times. The chain recombines TRBV5-1 with TRBJ2-7; 11 bases are shared with TRBD1. The CDR3 consists of 15 residues. The germline CDR1 and CDR2 sequences are SGHRS and YFSETQ. Trimming removed 1 base from V and 5 bases from J; junction bases left unmatched: 5. In DNA, the CDR3 is TGCGCCAGCAGCTTGAGGACAGGGGGCATCGACGAGCAGTACTTC. Its translation: CASSLRTGGIDEQYF.

This clonotype was seen more than once but under ten times. This chain uses TRBV20-1 with TRBJ1-1; D gene unclear. The germline CDR1 and CDR2 sequences are DFQATT and SNEGSKA (reference sequence). This CDR3 is 12 amino acids long. V dropped 2 bases and J dropped 3 bases, with 7 bases sitting between them. Written as DNA, the CDR3 is TGCAGTGCTAGATCTCAGGACACTGAAGCTTTCTTT. Encoded protein: CSARSQDTEAFF.

This chain uses TRBV7-9 with TRBJ2-5; 8 bases align to TRBD2. V shed 1 base, J shed 5 bases, and the junction held 12 bases outside the gene matches. Looked up from germline, CDR1 is SEHNR and CDR2 is FQNEAQ (reference sequence). CDR3 length: 17 residues. The DNA of the CDR3 is TGTGCCAGCAGCTTAGGGTCACCAGCGGGAGCTGGGGAGACCCAGTACTTC. It is translated as CASSLGSPAGAGETQYF.

This clonotype was observed many times. V usage is TRBV4-2 and J usage is TRBJ1-3; TRBD1 aligns across 11 bases. Per the germline V gene, CDR1 is LGHNA and CDR2 is YNFKEQ. After removal of 4 bases from V and 0 bases from J, the junction contained 5 bases not matched to a gene. The CDR3 covers 17 residues. The CDR3 DNA is TGTGCCAGCAGCCCCCGGGACAGGGGGGACTCTGGAAACACCATATATTTT. Translating gives CASSPRDRGDSGNTIYF.

CDR3 region: CASSLARQGEINEQFF. The CDR3 DNA is TGTGCCAGCAGCTTAGCTCGGCAGGGGGAAATCAATGAGCAGTTCTTC. The rearrangement joins TRBV13 to TRBJ2-1, with 7 nucleotides matching TRBD1. Per germline, CDR1 PRHDT and CDR2 FYEKMQ (reference sequence). Unmatched junction bases numbered 9, after V lost 1 base and J lost 6 bases. The CDR3 loop spans 16 amino acids.

This clonotype was counted at least ten times. This chain links TRBV6-2 or TRBV6-3 with TRBJ2-2; the D is unclear. V lost 1 base and J 4 bases, leaving 10 bases between the germline ends. This CDR3 is 15 amino acids long. Germline CDR1 MNHEY, CDR2 SVGEGT. CDR3 region: CASSYLVSGTGELFF. For the CDR3, the DNA is TGTGCCAGCAGTTACTTAGTCTCGGGCACCGGGGAGCTGTTTTTT.

This clonotype occurred a few times. The CDR3 here is CSARTGGSDEQYF. In DNA form, the CDR3 reads TGCTCCGCTAGAACAGGCGGTAGTGACGAGCAGTACTTC. The chain couples TRBV20-1 to TRBJ2-7; D might be TRBD1 (5 bases). CDR1 DFQATT and CDR2 SNEGSKA come from the germline V gene (reference sequence). There are 13 residues in the CDR3.

This clonotype appeared a few times. The chain carries TRBV18 and TRBJ2-7; 12 nucleotides agree with TRBD2. Germline V lookup: CDR1 KGHSH, CDR2 LQKENI. V trimming: 2 bases; J trimming: 4 bases; junction bases outside the gene matches: 9. The CDR3 has 17 amino acids. Written as DNA, the CDR3 is TGTGCCAGCTCACCAAGGGGGAGGACTAGCGGGACTTACGAGCAGTACTTC. It codes for CASSPRGRTSGTYEQYF.

The chain carries TRBV28 and TRBJ2-1; weak D call: TRBD2 (5 bases). The germline V and J ends were trimmed by 5 bases and 10 bases, with 18 bases remaining between them. CDR3 length equals 14 residues. Germline V CDR1 and CDR2: MDHEN, SYDVKM. The chain's CDR3 is CASSREFSLAEQFF. The CDR3 bases are TGTGCCAGCAGTAGGGAATTTTCATTAGCGGAGCAGTTCTTC.

This clonotype was picked up a small number of times. The chain links TRBV7-6 to TRBJ1-2; 10 bases map to TRBD1. CDR1 is SGHVS and CDR2 is FNYEAQ in the germline V gene. The CDR3 runs to 14 residues. With 5 bases clipped from V and 8 bases from J, the junction kept 8 bases outside the gene matches. CDR3 loop: CASSPTGTGEGYTF. The CDR3 DNA reads TGTGCCAGCAGCCCGACCGGGACAGGGGAAGGCTACACCTTC.

This clonotype was counted ten times or more. This chain links TRBV5-1 with TRBJ1-1, with 7 bases aligning to TRBD1. V gave up 2 bases and J gave up 4 bases; unmatched junction bases: 2. The V gene's germline CDR1 is SGHRS and CDR2 YFSETQ. This CDR3 is built from 13 residues. CDR3 protein: CASSFAGGTEAFF. CDR3 sequence (DNA): TGCGCCAGCAGCTTTGCAGGGGGCACTGAAGCTTTCTTT.

This clonotype showed up just a few times. The chain carries TRBV12-3 or TRBV12-4 and TRBJ1-4, with 11 positions matching TRBD1. The CDR3 has 14 residues. Trimming at V came to 4 bases and at J to 8 bases, leaving 3 bases not matched to a gene. The CDR3 coding sequence is TGTGCCAGCAGTTATGGGACAGGGGGGGAAAAACTGTTTTTT. Translating it yields CASSYGTGGEKLFF.

Many counts were recorded for this clonotype. This CDR3 reads CASSYPAGGLGNEQFF. CDR3 DNA sequence: TGTGCCAGCAGTTACCCAGCGGGAGGGCTGGGCAATGAGCAGTTCTTC. The V and J genes are TRBV6-5 and TRBJ2-1; 10 bases are shared with TRBD2. The V and J ends lost 2 bases and 6 bases, in that order; junction bases with no gene match: 7. The CDR3 is made up of 16 amino acids. CDR1 and CDR2 from the germline V gene are MNHEY and SVGAGI.

The sample holds a few counts of this clonotype. This chain connects TRBV6-2 or TRBV6-3 to TRBJ2-5; no clear D. Trimming left V 0 bases short and J 4 bases short, with 3 bases between. The CDR3 sequence is 12 residues long. Germline V gives CDR1 MNHEY, CDR2 SVGEGT. Written as DNA, the CDR3 is TGTGCCAGCAGTTACTCTTCAGAGACCCAGTACTTC. Translating it yields CASSYSSETQYF.

This clonotype was picked up many times. The chain is built from TRBV6-5 and TRBJ2-1; TRBD2 aligns across 7 bases. The CDR3 is made up of 17 amino acids. V lost 4 bases, J lost 2 bases, and 11 bases stayed unmatched. The germline CDR1 and CDR2 sequences are MNHEY and SVGAGI. The chain's CDR3 is CASSSAAERGPYNEQFF. The CDR3 nucleotides read TGTGCCAGCAGTTCTGCTGCTGAGCGGGGCCCCTACAATGAGCAGTTCTTC.

This clonotype appeared a few times. CDR3 region: CATSDWGRDGLSYNEQFF. CDR3 coding DNA: TGTGCCACCAGTGATTGGGGCCGAGACGGTTTGTCCTACAATGAGCAGTTCTTC. The chain links TRBV24-1 to TRBJ2-1; a weak D match, TRBD1 (5 bases). CDR1 is KGHDR and CDR2 is SFDVKD in the germline V gene. CDR3 length: 18 amino acids. V dropped 2 bases and J dropped 1 base, with 17 bases sitting between them.

This clonotype turned up a few times. V usage is TRBV3-1 and J usage is TRBJ1-1; no reliable D call. Trimming left V 3 bases short and J 6 bases short, with 17 bases between. The CDR3 is made up of 15 amino acids. CDR1 is LGHDT and CDR2 is YNNKEL in the germline V gene (reference sequence). CDR3 sequence reads: CASSQGPATGPEAFF. The CDR3 DNA reads as TGTGCCAGCAGCCAGGGCCCTGCAACGGGCCCTGAAGCTTTCTTT.